These T cell receptor beta chains were read from a single sample in a study of blood T cell repertoires in COVID-19. TCRdb's table, derived via immunoSEQ multiplex PCR, lists solely in-frame clones and lacks some. In the table there are approximately 230,000 clones, 82% of which are singletons. The sequencing sample was made of PBMCs or T cells enriched from blood (not recorded which). The receptors derive from a man aged 35 to 55 who had recovered from COVID-19. CDR3s include the opening cysteine and the closing phenylalanine or tryptophan.

>TRBJ1-2|TRBV30
CAWSVQRSYGYTF
>TRBJ1-4|TRBV4-2
CASSPGQGAEKLFF
>TRBJ2-1|TRBV7-7
CASSLEVNRDNEQFF
>TRBJ2-2|TRBV10-3
CASSEFTGELFF
>TRBJ2-7|TRBV6-5
CASRLAGGTYEQYF
>TRBJ2-5|TRBV2
CASSDARETQYF
>TRBJ1-6|TRBV15
CATSRDHSVYNSPLHF
>TRBJ1-4|TRBV18
CASSDKTGQKLFF
>TRBJ1-2|TRBV28
CASSLGGNYGYTF
>TRBJ1-1|TRBV7-2
CASSLVGWTPEAFF
>TRBJ2-1|TRBV29-1
CSGRDRGQNEQFF
>TRBJ1-1|TRBV30
CAWSVAQVRIEAFF
>TRBJ2-2|TRBV6-2/TRBV6-3
CASSSRGHTNTGELFF
>TRBJ1-1|TRBV27
CASSGSWQQQAEAFF
>TRBJ1-1|TRBV5-5
CASSLTGSAFF
>TRBJ1-4|TRBV9
CASSVGGNEKLFF
>TRBJ2-2|TRBV5-1
CASSLNARPGELFF
>TRBJ1-2|TRBV6-5
CASSQERGGNYGYTF
>TRBJ1-3|TRBV6-5
CASSYYDRAGNTIYF
>TRBJ2-3|TRBV4-2
CASSTKSGTSGTDTQYF
>TRBJ1-2|TRBV9
CASSVAYGHYGYTF
>TRBJ2-1|TRBV9
CASSRGGSSYNEQFF
>TRBJ2-5|TRBV9
CASSVRGQETQYF
>TRBJ1-3|TRBV5-1
CASSLSGQGAGNTIYF
>TRBJ2-1|TRBV12-3/TRBV12-4
CASRKRGNEQFF
>TRBJ2-1|TRBV3-1/TRBV3-2
CASSHGARRNEQFF
>TRBJ2-5|TRBV5-6
CASSLYRPRGETQYF
>TRBJ2-1|TRBV6-5
CASSRTGTLYNEQFF
>TRBJ1-5|TRBV6-5
CASSSGTGGAQPQHF
>TRBJ1-6|TRBV4-1
CASSQLLLQGHSPLHF
>TRBJ1-5|TRBV5-1
CASSQGGRGQPQHF
>TRBJ2-7|TRBV7-2
CASSLAGLSEIYEQYF
>TRBJ1-2|TRBV7-3
CASSRQGNYGYTF
>TRBJ1-5|TRBV20-1
CSASPGGKQPQHF
>TRBJ2-1|TRBV7-2
CASSLVTSGGHTNNEQFF
>TRBJ2-7|TRBV5-4
CASSKLEGALYEQYF
>TRBJ2-7|TRBV7-9
CASSSTGPSYEQYF